Following are 14 T cell receptor beta chains from one sample sequenced in a study of response to subunit inactivated influenza vaccine. TCRdb recomputed calls from the RT-PCR reads with MiXCR, one row per CDR3 protein. The sample includes about 520,000 distinct CDR3 sequences, approximately 24% of them seen just once. The sample was CD4+ T cells sorted from PBMCs, taken 5 days after vaccination. Every receptor here comes from a man aged 50-60 years who received an inactivated influenza vaccine.

This clonotype occurred a few times. V usage is TRBV6-1 and J usage is TRBJ2-5; no reliable D call. This CDR3 has 13 amino acids. Germline-derived CDR1 and CDR2 are MNHNS and SASEGT. Trimming left V 7 bases short and J 5 bases short, with 14 bases between. For the CDR3, the DNA is TGTGCCAGCATCCCGTCTAGTACGGAGACCCAGTACTTC. Translation: CASIPSSTETQYF.

The chain recombines TRBV18 with TRBJ2-5, with D possibly matching TRBD2 (5 bases). CDR1 is KGHSH, CDR2 LQKENI, per germline. The CDR3 extends over 12 amino acids. With 3 bases removed from V and 5 bases from J, the gap between germline ends came to 7 bases. The CDR3 sequence: CASSPRAETQYF. For the CDR3, the DNA is TGTGCCAGCTCACCGAGGGCGGAGACCCAGTACTTC.

The CDR3 coding sequence is TGTGCCAGCAGCTTGCGGAGGGGGCGGAATGAGCAGTTCTTC. Translating gives CASSLRRGRNEQFF. This sequence joins TRBV7-9 and TRBJ2-1, with a tentative D call TRBD1 (7 bases). The germline V and J ends were trimmed by 3 bases and 7 bases, with 13 bases remaining between them. The CDR3 has 14 residues. Germline V gene data show CDR1 as SEHNR and CDR2 as FQNEAQ (reference sequence).

For the CDR3, the DNA is TGTGCCAGCAGCTTCCAGAGGGGGTTGACCGATGAGCAGTTCTTC. Translating gives CASSFQRGLTDEQFF. The V gene is TRBV7-2, the J gene TRBJ2-1; D might be TRBD1 (6 bases). The CDR3 runs to 15 residues. The germline CDR1 and CDR2 sequences are SGHTA and FQGNSA. The ends were cut back, 3 bases at V and 8 bases at J, with 17 bases in the middle.

This clonotype was observed a handful of times. The V and J genes are TRBV5-1 and TRBJ2-7; D might be TRBD2 (6 bases). With 7 bases removed from V and 3 bases from J, the gap between germline ends came to 14 bases. The CDR3 is made up of 13 amino acids. The V gene's germline CDR1 is SGHRS and CDR2 YFSETQ. Here the CDR3 reads CASSGGLNYEQYF. CDR3 nucleotide sequence: TGCGCCAGCTCCGGGGGTCTAAACTACGAGCAGTACTTC. The full variable domain, completed using reference TRBV5-1 and TRBJ2-7, is KAGVTQTPRYLIKTRGQQVTLSCSPISGHRSVSWYQQTPGQGLQFLFEYFSETQRNKGNFPGRFSGRQFSNSRSEMNVSTLELGDSALYLCASSGGLNYEQYFGPGTRLTVT.

Only a few counts were recorded for this clonotype. The chain employs TRBV15 and TRBJ2-1, with a tentative D call TRBD2 (5 bases). CDR1 is LNHNV, CDR2 YYDKDF, per germline (reference sequence). V was shortened by 6 bases and J by 1 base, with 13 bases between the two germline ends. The CDR3 loop spans 15 amino acids. The DNA of the CDR3 is TGTGCCACCAGGCCGGGGAGCGGTTCCTACAATGAGCAGTTCTTC. Encoded protein: CATRPGSGSYNEQFF.

CDR3 protein: CASSWEPRGAVNEQFF. CDR3 in DNA: TGTGCCAGCAGTTGGGAGCCCCGGGGGGCCGTCAATGAGCAGTTCTTC. The chain couples TRBV6-5 to TRBJ2-1; possibly TRBD2 for D (7 bases). Trimming cost V 4 bases and J 6 bases, with 19 bases left between them. The CDR3 is 16 residues long. Germline CDR1 reads MNHEY; CDR2 reads SVGAGI.

This chain uses TRBV25-1 with TRBJ2-2; no reliable D call. Per the germline V gene, CDR1 is MGHDK and CDR2 is SYGVNS. The V gene lost 3 bases and the J gene lost 1 base, with 12 bases spanning the gap. The CDR3 extends over 16 amino acids. The chain's CDR3 is CASSDFRAGNTGELFF. The CDR3, as DNA: TGTGCCAGCAGTGATTTTCGGGCAGGGAACACCGGGGAGCTGTTTTTT.

This clonotype was observed a handful of times. The chain combines TRBV10-2 with TRBJ2-1; 11 positions agree with TRBD2. Germline trimming cut 1 base from V and 9 bases from J; bases unmatched to any gene: 8. Germline V lookup: CDR1 WSHSY, CDR2 SAAADI. The CDR3 has 16 residues. The CDR3 region has the DNA TGCGCCAGCAGTGAGTTCCTAGCGGGAGGCTTATCTGAGCAGTTCTTC. Translated: CASSEFLAGGLSEQFF.

J is TRBJ1-1 and V is TRBV20-1, with 9 positions matching TRBD1. There are 15 residues in the CDR3. Germline V gene lookup returns CDR1 DFQATT and CDR2 SNEGSKA (reference sequence). The J segment lost 6 bases and the V segment lost 6 bases, leaving 14 bases of the junction unmatched. CDR3 protein: CSAERTGVGGAEAFF. The CDR3 DNA follows: TGCAGTGCGGAGCGGACAGGGGTCGGCGGCGCTGAAGCTTTCTTT.

This clonotype was counted only a few times. The chain joins TRBV12-3 or TRBV12-4 to TRBJ2-3; D not certain. Between the trimmed V and J ends, which lost 2 bases and 0 bases, there was a span of 12 bases. CDR3 size: 16 residues. CDR3 in amino acids: CASSLIGLGSTDTQYF. The CDR3 DNA reads as TGTGCCAGCAGTTTAATTGGGCTCGGAAGCACAGATACGCAGTATTTT.

This clonotype was counted a few times. The CDR3 DNA sequence: TGTGCCAGCTCACCGGGGACGGACGGCGGGAATGAGCAGTTCTTC. Protein product: CASSPGTDGGNEQFF. V usage is TRBV18 and J usage is TRBJ2-1; D is possibly TRBD1 or TRBD2 (5 bases each). The V gene's germline CDR1 is KGHSH and CDR2 LQKENI. CDR3 length equals 15 residues. Trimming took 3 bases from V and 7 from J, leaving 16 bases between them.

This clonotype was observed a handful of times. The genes are TRBV7-8 and TRBJ2-7; D is undetermined. The CDR3 is 12 amino acids. Trimming pared 5 bases from V and 9 bases from J, leaving 14 bases between. Germline V gene sequence: CDR1 SGHVS, CDR2 FQNEAQ. CDR3 DNA sequence: TGTGCCAGCAGCCACCGGGCAGAGCGGCAGTACTTC. This sequence encodes CASSHRAERQYF.

The chain links TRBV28 to TRBJ2-3; 9 nucleotides line up with TRBD2. The CDR3 is 15 amino acids. Germline CDR1 reads MDHEN; CDR2 reads SYDVKM. Trimming at V came to 3 bases and at J to 5 bases, leaving 6 bases not matched to a gene. Here the CDR3 reads CASSFAGGRRDTQYF. CDR3 in DNA: TGTGCCAGCAGTTTTGCGGGAGGGCGGAGAGATACGCAGTATTTT.